This T cell receptor (beta chain) was sequenced in a study of neurological immune-mediated disorders. TCRdb used MiXCR to reprocess the 5' RACE reads, holding one entry per CDR3 protein. The sample lists tens of thousands of distinct CDR3 sequences, approximately 3.5% occurring once. Unsorted libraries were generated from 2 million PBMCs held at -80 degrees C. This clonotype was counted many times. Sequenced sample: PBMCs. The TCR originated in a woman aged 50 to 65 with multiple sclerosis.

The DNA of the CDR3 is TGTGCCAGCAGCGAAGCCCTGGGCAGGGGGTATGGCTACACCTTC. Amino acids: CASSEALGRGYGYTF. The chain links TRBV5-5 to TRBJ1-2; 7 nucleotides align to TRBD1. CDR1 and CDR2 from the germline V gene are SGHKS and YYEKEE (reference sequence). The V and J ends lost 4 bases and 5 bases, in that order; junction bases with no gene match: 11. CDR3 size: 15 residues.